The clone carrying this T cell receptor (beta chain) was seen more than once but under ten times. No antigen is known for it. The data are from a study of identical twins. Study results and limitations: The study found that models underestimated out-of-frame TCR alpha sharing in monozygotic twins.

From the 5' RACE reads, TCRdb called clonotypes with MiXCR, one entry per CDR3 protein. Of about 900,000 distinct CDR3 sequences listed, about 12% were seen once; the top ten hold around 1.6%. The CDR3 sequence is 12 residues long. The germline V and J ends were trimmed by 4 bases and 6 bases, with 9 bases remaining between them. Per the germline V gene, CDR1 is SGHTA and CDR2 is FQGNSA. Another study also made use of these data, one on yellow fever vaccine responses in identical twins.

This sequence was found in a young woman in good health. The rearrangement uses TRBV7-2 and TRBJ1-1; tentative D call: TRBD1 (6 bases). The sequenced sample was PBMCs. The CDR3 here is CASSSRQAEAFF. Written as DNA, the CDR3 is TGTGCCAGCAGCTCGAGACAGGCTGAAGCTTTCTTT.